Listed here are 7 T cell receptor beta chains from one sample, sequenced in a study of response to subunit inactivated influenza vaccine. TCRdb reprocessed the RT-PCR reads via MiXCR and lists one record per CDR3 protein. The sample contains hundreds of thousands of distinct CDR3 sequences, around 13% of which appear only once. The sample in question was PBMCs from blood, obtained around 15 days before vaccination. The receptors shown here come from a man aged 50 to 59 who received an inactivated influenza vaccine.

This clonotype was seen a few times. The V gene is TRBV5-6, the J gene TRBJ2-1; D may be TRBD1 (5 bases). Germline CDR1 reads SGHDT; CDR2 reads YYEEEE. V lost 0 bases, J lost 7 bases, and 11 bases lay in between. The CDR3 loop spans 14 amino acids. CDR3 in amino acids: CASSLVQGRNEQFF. The CDR3 bases are TGTGCCAGCAGCTTGGTCCAGGGTAGAAATGAGCAGTTCTTC.

This clonotype was detected a few times. The chain links TRBV12-5 to TRBJ2-1, with D unresolved. This CDR3 comprises 13 residues. With 8 bases removed from V and 5 bases from J, the gap between germline ends came to 13 bases. CDR1 is LGHNT and CDR2 is FRNRAP in the germline V gene. In DNA, the CDR3 is TGTGCTAGTAGTCAGCCGACGGACAATGAGCAGTTCTTC. This sequence encodes CASSQPTDNEQFF.

This chain joins TRBV10-3 and TRBJ2-5; 9 bases map to TRBD1. The V segment lost 0 bases and the J segment 4 bases; nucleotides outside the gene matches: 0. The germline CDR1 and CDR2 sequences are ENHRY and SYGVKD. This CDR3 contains 14 residues. The CDR3 sequence is CAISESTGGETQYF. The CDR3 DNA follows: TGTGCCATCAGTGAGTCGACAGGGGGAGAGACCCAGTACTTC.

A note on this clonotype: The junction departs from germline at one end; a sequencing error may be responsible. The gene calls are TRBV3-1 and TRBJ2-1, with D unclear. The CDR3 loop spans 11 amino acids. CDR1 is LGHDT and CDR2 is YNNKEL in the germline V gene (reference sequence). DNA for the CDR3: TGTGCCAGCAGCCAAGTTAATGAGCAGCTCTTC. Its translation: CASSQVNEQLF.

V gene TRBV2 combines with J gene TRBJ1-2; 9 bases are shared with TRBD1. V gave up 1 base and J gave up 4 bases; unmatched junction bases: 10. The CDR3 consists of 17 residues. The germline gives CDR1 SNHLY, CDR2 FYNNEI. CDR3 sequence: CASSEGSGTGRSYGYTF. In DNA form, the CDR3 reads TGTGCCAGCAGTGAAGGATCCGGGACAGGGAGAAGCTATGGCTACACCTTC.

The gene calls are TRBV29-1 and TRBJ2-7; 7 nucleotides match TRBD1. Trimming at V came to 0 bases and at J to 2 bases, leaving 13 bases not matched to a gene. The CDR3 extends over 17 amino acids. CDR1 is SQVTM, CDR2 ANQGSEA, per germline. In DNA form, the CDR3 reads TGCAGCGTTGAAGATCGGAAAGAAGAGACAGGGACCTACGAGCAGTACTTC. This sequence encodes CSVEDRKEETGTYEQYF.

This clonotype was counted between two and nine times. This rearrangement joins TRBV28 to TRBJ2-7, with D tentatively TRBD1 (6 bases). Germline loops: CDR1 MDHEN, CDR2 SYDVKM. CDR3 size: 14 residues. The V end was cut by 5 bases, the J end by 5 bases, with 16 bases between. CDR3 coding DNA: TGTGCCAGCAGTCAGTACAGGGCCTTCCACGAGCAGTACTTC. Translating it yields CASSQYRAFHEQYF. Full variable domain (missing parts from reference TRBV28 and TRBJ2-7): DVKVTQSSRYLVKRTGEKVFLECVQDMDHENMFWYRQDPGLGLRLIYFSYDVKMKEKGDIPEGYSVSREKKERFSLILESASTNQTSMYLCASSQYRAFHEQYFGPGTRLTVT.